This TCR beta chain was profiled in a study of blood T cells in healthy people across ages. A second PCR, run for roughly 7 to 11 cycles, used a sample-barcoded 5' primer plus a J-beta primer mix. MiXCR, applied by TCRdb to the 5' RACE reads, yields one record per CDR3 protein. The sample has about 1.4 million distinct CDR3 sequences; around 59% are singletons. The CDR3 sequence is 15 residues long. Study conclusions and caveats: Donor CMV status, an unknown factor, possibly confounded changes in expanded clonotypes.

Remarks on this clonotype: Antigen: not known.

The sequenced material came from blood. This chain uses TRBV21-1 with TRBJ2-4; the table's D gene call, TRBD2, was not cross checked with the DNA. TRBV21-1 has pseudogene status. This sequence was found in a man between 18 and 35 years old in good health. The CDR3 protein is CASSASGSGSFRGYF. The CDR3 bases are TGTGCCAGCAGCGCCTCGGGGAGCGGGTCTTTCCGGGGGTACTTC.